The 8 T cell receptor beta chains listed next were all sequenced from one sample in a study of blood T cell repertoires in COVID-19. Using immunoSEQ multiplex PCR, the repertoire was profiled, and TCRdb retains in-frame clones only, with some absent. The sample includes roughly 200,000 clones, around 82% of them seen just once. The source material was peripheral blood. The receptor source for this set is a man aged 35 to 55 with active or convalescent COVID-19.

CDR3 DNA: TGTGCCAGCAGCAGAAGACAGGGGGCGAACACCGGGGAGCTGTTTTTT. Translated: CASSRRQGANTGELFF. The chain combines TRBV9 with TRBJ2-2; 9 positions agree with TRBD1. Germline assignment: CDR1 SGDLS and CDR2 YYNGEE. After removal of 4 bases from V and 0 bases from J, the junction contained 4 bases not matched to a gene. The CDR3 spans 16 residues.

The chain carries TRBV15 and TRBJ1-5; TRBD1 might be the D (5 bases). CDR3 length: 14 residues. Germline V CDR1 and CDR2: LNHNV, YYDKDF (reference sequence). Trimming removed 2 bases from V and 5 bases from J, with 10 bases in between. The CDR3 spells CATSRNKGHQPQHF. CDR3 nucleotides: TGTGCCACCAGCAGAAATAAGGGGCATCAGCCCCAGCATTTT.

This clone occurred a few times. This chain links TRBV7-2 with TRBJ1-5; D is possibly TRBD1 (5 bases). CDR3 length: 15 amino acids. Trimming took off 5 bases at V and 4 bases at J, with 15 bases between the two ends. Germline V gene lookup returns CDR1 SGHTA and CDR2 FQGNSA. The CDR3 is CASSAWAGRNQPQHF. CDR3 nucleotides: TGTGCCAGCAGCGCCTGGGCAGGGAGGAATCAGCCCCAGCATTTT.

J is TRBJ1-4 and V is TRBV28; possible D gene TRBD1, 6 bases. The CDR3 consists of 15 residues. Germline V gene sequence: CDR1 MDHEN, CDR2 SYDVKM. With 5 bases removed from V and 7 bases from J, the gap between germline ends came to 17 bases. This CDR3 reads CASSPPRGSGEKLFF. DNA of the CDR3: TGTGCCAGCAGTCCCCCAAGGGGGTCGGGTGAAAAACTGTTTTTT.

This clone was seen a single time. The chain links TRBV19 to TRBJ1-6; the match to TRBD1 covers 9 bases. V lost 5 bases, J lost 7 bases, and 9 bases stayed unmatched. The CDR3 totals 16 residues. The germline CDR1 and CDR2 sequences are LNHDA and SQIVND (reference sequence). CDR3 coding DNA: TGTGCCAGTAGTCCCGGACAGGGGCGGAAGAATTCACCCCTCCACTTT. This encodes CASSPGQGRKNSPLHF.

DNA of the CDR3: TGTGCCAGTAGTATCTTAACGGGATTACCTGAAGCTTTCTTT. Translation: CASSILTGLPEAFF. This chain connects TRBV19 to TRBJ1-1, with unresolved D. Germline-derived CDR1 and CDR2 are LNHDA and SQIVND (reference sequence). The V and J ends lost 3 bases and 6 bases respectively, with 14 bases between them. The CDR3 has 14 amino acids.

The rearrangement uses TRBV29-1 and TRBJ2-2; TRBD2 is a possible D gene (6 bases). Trimming removed 4 bases at V and 4 bases at J, with 16 bases between. The CDR3 covers 15 residues. CDR1 and CDR2 from the germline V gene are SQVTM and ANQGSEA. The CDR3 region is CSVGSDSGLTGELFF. Here the CDR3 DNA reads TGCAGCGTTGGAAGCGATAGCGGACTCACCGGGGAGCTGTTTTTT.

This chain uses TRBV18 with TRBJ1-2, with a tentative D call TRBD1 (6 bases). Germline V gene sequence: CDR1 KGHSH, CDR2 LQKENI. The germline V and J ends were trimmed by 5 bases and 8 bases, with 9 bases remaining between them. This CDR3 has 11 amino acids. CDR3 protein: CASSTGGGYTF. CDR3 sequence (DNA): TGTGCCAGCTCAACGGGGGGCGGCTACACCTTC. Complete variable domain (other parts from reference TRBV18 and TRBJ1-2): NAGVMQNPRHLVRRRGQEARLRCSPMKGHSHVYWYRQLPEEGLKFMVYLQKENIIDESGMPKERFSAEFPKEGPSILRIQQVVRGDSAAYFCASSTGGGYTFGSGTRLTVV.